What follows are 14 T cell receptor beta chains derived from one specimen sequenced in a study of control samples from healthy donors and cancer patients. This table comes from immunoSEQ multiplex PCR, and its TCRdb copy is limited to in-frame clones, with some not included. The data show 200,000 or so clones, 90% to 95% seen once. The sample taken for sequencing was blood. The receptors originated from a man in his forties or fifties in good health.

The rearrangement joins TRBV28 to TRBJ2-7; 8 bases are shared with TRBD2. From germline, CDR1 is MDHEN and CDR2 SYDVKM. CDR3 length: 16 amino acids. The junction had 7 bases not matched to a gene; V was cut back by 3 bases and J by 0 bases. The CDR3 spells CASSFSSGGSSYEQYV. The CDR3 coding sequence is TGTGCCAGCAGTTTCTCCAGCGGGGGAAGCTCCTACGAGCAGTACGTC.

The chain links TRBV24-1 to TRBJ1-5; D not resolved. This CDR3 contains 15 residues. V lost 3 bases to trimming and J lost 6 bases, with 14 bases between them. The germline V gene encodes CDR1 KGHDR and CDR2 SFDVKD. The CDR3 spells CATSDPTSPRQPQHF. The CDR3 DNA reads as TGTGCCACCAGTGATCCCACTTCTCCTCGTCAGCCCCAGCATTTT.

This chain uses TRBV6-6 with TRBJ2-6; 13 nucleotides agree with TRBD2. This CDR3 is 18 amino acids long. V lost 5 bases, J lost 0 bases, and 4 bases stayed unmatched. CDR1 and CDR2 from the germline V gene are MNHNY and SVGAGI (reference sequence). CDR3 in DNA: TGTGCCAGCAGTCGGGGACTAGCGGGGAACTCTGGGGCCAACGTCCTGACTTTC. It translates to CASSRGLAGNSGANVLTF.

This chain uses TRBV7-9 with TRBJ2-7, with D maybe TRBD2 (5 bases). CDR1 and CDR2 (germline): SEHNR, FQNEAQ (reference sequence). The germline V and J ends were trimmed by 3 bases and 6 bases, with 12 bases remaining between them. The CDR3 is 13 amino acids. The CDR3 nucleotides are TGTGCCAGCAGCTTCACGGGGAGTAGCGAGCAGTACTTC. Its translation is CASSFTGSSEQYF.

The chain joins TRBV7-9 to TRBJ1-4; D unresolved. Between the trimmed V and J ends, which lost 5 bases and 10 bases, there was a span of 20 bases. The CDR3 is made up of 15 amino acids. CDR1 SEHNR and CDR2 FQNEAQ come from the germline V gene (reference sequence). CDR3 DNA sequence: TGTGCCAGCAGCGAAGGACTCGCCGAGAGGCTAAAACTGTTTTTT. Its protein product is CASSEGLAERLKLFF.

This chain uses TRBV11-3 with TRBJ1-2; 8 nucleotides match TRBD1. The CDR3 length is 17 residues. The germline V gene has CDR1 SGHNT and CDR2 YENEEA. With V trimmed by 5 bases and J by 4 bases, 15 bases remained unmatched. CDR3 region: CASSPKAPQDRAYGYTF. The CDR3, as DNA: TGTGCCAGCAGCCCCAAGGCCCCCCAGGACAGGGCCTATGGCTACACCTTC.

Comments on this clone: This specimen includes other DNA sequences encoding the same CDR3. The chain recombines TRBV2 with TRBJ1-1; 10 positions agree with TRBD1. The CDR3 runs 14 residues. Germline trimming cut 6 bases from V and 5 bases from J; bases unmatched to any gene: 6. Germline loops: CDR1 SNHLY, CDR2 FYNNEI. The CDR3 spells CASRGQGGGTEAFF. In DNA form, the CDR3 reads TGTGCCAGCAGAGGACAGGGGGGAGGAACTGAAGCTTTCTTT.

About this clone itself: Other DNA sequences within the sample encode an identical CDR3. The V call is TRBV30, the J call TRBJ1-1; no definite D call. The CDR3 is 11 residues long. V was trimmed by 2 bases and J by 7 bases, leaving 8 bases between them. Germline V CDR1 and CDR2: GTSNPN, SVGIG (reference sequence). The chain's CDR3 is CAWSPTREAFF. The CDR3 DNA follows: TGTGCCTGGAGTCCAACTCGTGAAGCTTTCTTT.

The chain recombines TRBV5-1 with TRBJ2-5, with TRBD2 as a possible D gene (5 bases). V gave up 4 bases and J gave up 5 bases, with 15 bases separating them. The CDR3 has 14 residues. In germline, CDR1 is SGHRS, CDR2 YFSETQ. CDR3: CASSALAGSETQYF. The CDR3 bases are TGCGCCAGCAGCGCCCTGGCGGGTTCGGAGACCCAGTACTTC.

The chain joins TRBV27 to TRBJ1-3, with TRBD1 as a possible D gene (5 bases). The CDR3 is 14 amino acids. Between the trimmed V and J ends, which lost 2 bases and 0 bases, there was a span of 5 bases. The germline gives CDR1 MNHEY, CDR2 SMNVEV (reference sequence). The CDR3 sequence is CASSLQGSGNTIYF. In DNA form, the CDR3 reads TGTGCCAGCAGTTTACAGGGCTCTGGAAACACCATATATTTT.

The chain couples TRBV5-1 to TRBJ2-5; D gene unclear. CDR1 is SGHRS and CDR2 is YFSETQ in the germline V gene. The CDR3 extends over 13 amino acids. V lost 5 bases to trimming and J lost 1 base, with 9 bases between them. The CDR3 coding sequence is TGCGCCAGCAGGTTGACACCCCAAGAGACCCAGTACTTC. Translating it yields CASRLTPQETQYF.

This clone was seen a single time. This chain connects TRBV5-1 to TRBJ2-5, with D unresolved. Germline CDR1 SGHRS, CDR2 YFSETQ. V was shortened by 0 bases and J by 2 bases, with 5 bases between the two germline ends. CDR3 size: 13 residues. The CDR3 region is CASSLGNQETQYF. The CDR3 DNA follows: TGCGCCAGCAGCTTGGGGAATCAAGAGACCCAGTACTTC.

This clone was seen just once. The rearrangement joins TRBV3-1 (or the pseudogene TRBV3-2) to TRBJ1-2, with D possibly TRBD1 on 6 matching bases. The V gene's germline CDR1 is LGHDT and CDR2 YNNKEL (reference sequence). V lost 4 bases and J 4 bases, leaving 10 bases between the germline ends. The CDR3 is 13 residues long. CDR3 sequence reads: CASSLQGAYGYTF. CDR3 nucleotides: TGTGCCAGCAGCCTACAGGGAGCCTATGGCTACACCTTC.

The J gene is TRBJ1-6, the V gene TRBV7-9; D is unresolved. Germline loops: CDR1 SEHNR, CDR2 FQNEAQ (reference sequence). The length of the CDR3 is 12 residues. V lost 5 bases, J lost 8 bases, and 7 bases lay in between. The CDR3 coding sequence is TGTGCCAGCAGCCGGGGAGATTCACCCCTCCACTTT. Its protein product is CASSRGDSPLHF.